The 3 T cell receptor beta chains in this list originate from one sample, sequenced in a study of human T cells and chemical hapten exposure. TCRdb reprocessed the RACE reads via MiXCR and lists one record per CDR3 protein. Of tens of thousands of distinct CDR3 sequences in the sample, 9.9% are singletons; the top ten hold around 17%. The time point denotes: patch test 3, about 24 weeks after DPC sensitization. The treatment was: therapeutic diphenylcyclopropenone sensitization with weekly scalp DPC. Sequenced material: whole blood, taken in connection with sensitization to the hapten diphenylcyclopropenone (DPC). These receptors were taken from a woman between 35 and 50 years old with alopecia areata. Some clones in this sample may be carry-over from other donors' samples.

There are a few counts of this clonotype. This chain connects TRBV7-6 to TRBJ2-1; D is perhaps TRBD1 (5 bases). The CDR3 runs 14 residues. CDR1 is SGHVS, CDR2 FNYEAQ, per germline. Trimming shortened V by 0 bases and J by 8 bases, and 11 bases separated the two germline ends. The CDR3 DNA follows: TGTGCCAGCAGCTTAGCTGGATCCAGGGATGAGCAGTTCTTC. This sequence encodes CASSLAGSRDEQFF.

This clonotype was seen repeatedly, ten times or more. The chain joins TRBV4-2 to TRBJ2-7, with 12 nucleotides matching TRBD2. V lost 2 bases, J lost 0 bases, and 5 bases stayed unmatched. This CDR3 comprises 17 residues. The germline gives CDR1 LGHNA, CDR2 YNFKEQ. The CDR3 spells CASSQKTSGRSSYEQYF. Here the CDR3 DNA reads TGTGCCAGCAGCCAAAAAACTAGCGGGAGGAGCTCCTACGAGCAGTACTTC.

The chain employs TRBV28 and TRBJ2-7, with TRBD2 as a possible D gene (7 bases). CDR1 is MDHEN, CDR2 SYDVKM, per germline. The CDR3 extends over 14 amino acids. Trimming stripped 1 base from V and 4 bases from J, with 11 bases between. CDR3 protein: CASSLSGGKYEQYF. Written as DNA, the CDR3 is TGTGCCAGCAGTTTATCGGGGGGCAAGTACGAGCAGTACTTC.